The 23 T cell receptor beta chains given below trace back to one sample, sequenced in a study of early T cells in non-severe SARS-CoV-2 infection. In TCRdb, the 5' RACE reads were re-called with MiXCR into one record per CDR3 protein. The table includes under 65,000 distinct CDR3 sequences, roughly an eighth detected once. Material: whole blood. The receptors come from an adult who was a healthcare worker with PCR-confirmed SARS-CoV-2 infection or an uninfected control (not recorded which).

The CDR3 DNA follows: TGTGCCAGCAGCCCGGGACTAACCGGGGAGCTGTTTTTT. It translates to CASSPGLTGELFF. This chain joins TRBV7-9 and TRBJ2-2; 7 nucleotides line up with TRBD2. Germline values: CDR1 SEHNR, CDR2 FQNEAQ (reference sequence). The CDR3 is 13 amino acids. Trimming at V came to 5 bases and at J to 5 bases, leaving 2 bases not matched to a gene.

The chain has TRBV6-1 and TRBJ1-4; D perhaps matches TRBD1 (5 bases). Deletions cut 5 bases from V and 0 bases from J, with 16 bases between. The CDR3 has 17 amino acids. CDR1 MNHNS and CDR2 SASEGT come from the germline V gene. CDR3 sequence reads: CASSLFAATATNEKLFF. In DNA, the CDR3 is TGTGCCAGCAGTTTATTTGCCGCGACAGCAACTAATGAAAAACTGTTTTTT.

V is TRBV7-9 and J is TRBJ1-1; D remains unclear. Trimming took 5 bases from V and 2 from J, leaving 15 bases between them. The CDR3 totals 15 residues. CDR1 SEHNR and CDR2 FQNEAQ come from the germline V gene (reference sequence). The CDR3 spells CASSSSHPRNTEAFF. In nucleotides, the CDR3 is TGTGCCAGCAGCAGCTCCCATCCACGAAACACTGAAGCTTTCTTT.

This clonotype showed up many times. This rearrangement joins TRBV20-1 to TRBJ2-3; D is unclear. Germline CDR1 reads DFQATT; CDR2 reads SNEGSKA (reference sequence). The CDR3 runs 10 residues. Trimming took 6 bases from V and 2 from J, leaving 3 bases between them. In nucleotides, the CDR3 is TGCAGTGCAACCACAGATACGCAGTATTTT. It translates to CSATTDTQYF.

The sample holds a few counts of this clonotype. This rearrangement joins TRBV5-1 to TRBJ1-2; D unclear. Trimming shortened V by 0 bases and J by 6 bases, and 15 bases separated the two germline ends. Germline CDR1 and CDR2: SGHRS and YFSETQ. The CDR3 is 15 residues long. This CDR3 is CASSLVFGSANGYTF. CDR3 DNA sequence: TGCGCCAGCAGCTTGGTCTTCGGGTCGGCGAATGGCTACACCTTC.

The rearrangement uses TRBV21-1 and TRBJ2-7; the DNA was not compared with TRBD1, the D call given in the table. TRBV21-1 is a pseudogene segment. This CDR3 has 13 residues. The CDR3 loop reads CASSKALSPDRGF. CDR3 nucleotides: TGTGCCAGCAGCAAAGCGTTATCCCCCGACAGGGGCTTC.

The chain carries TRBV4-2 and TRBJ1-2; tentative D call: TRBD1 (6 bases). Germline-derived CDR1 and CDR2 are LGHNA and YNFKEQ. Trimming shortened V by 4 bases and J by 2 bases, and 11 bases separated the two germline ends. The CDR3 is made up of 14 amino acids. The CDR3 protein is CASSPTGINYGYTF. The CDR3 nucleotides are TGTGCCAGCAGCCCGACAGGAATAAACTATGGCTACACCTTC.

The sample holds a few counts of this clonotype. V usage is TRBV2 and J usage is TRBJ2-1; 14 nucleotides line up with TRBD2. From germline, CDR1 is SNHLY and CDR2 FYNNEI. The CDR3 is 17 amino acids. Losses at the gene ends were 6 bases for V and 7 bases for J; bases not matched to a gene: 11. CDR3 nucleotide sequence: TGTGCCAGCAGGATCTGGACTAGCGGGGGGACAGGGAATGAGCAGTTCTTC. Amino acid sequence: CASRIWTSGGTGNEQFF.

The sample holds many counts of this clonotype. The chain has TRBV7-6 and TRBJ1-5, with D possibly matching TRBD1 (5 bases). Germline V gene lookup returns CDR1 SGHVS and CDR2 FNYEAQ. V was trimmed by 2 bases and J by 7 bases, leaving 9 bases between them. The CDR3 is 13 amino acids. The DNA of the CDR3 is TGTGCCAGCAGCTTACAGGGAGGCCAGCCCCAGCATTTT. Its translation is CASSLQGGQPQHF.

There are many counts of this clonotype. This chain connects TRBV5-1 to TRBJ1-2; D perhaps matches TRBD1 (6 bases). V gave up 5 bases and J gave up 2 bases, with 13 bases separating them. This CDR3 has 14 residues. Looked up from germline, CDR1 is SGHRS and CDR2 is YFSETQ. CDR3 region: CASSGSGGNYGYTF. DNA for the CDR3: TGCGCCAGCAGTGGTTCGGGGGGCAACTATGGCTACACCTTC. Filled out from reference TRBV5-1 and TRBJ1-2, the complete variable domain reads KAGVTQTPRYLIKTRGQQVTLSCSPISGHRSVSWYQQTPGQGLQFLFEYFSETQRNKGNFPGRFSGRQFSNSRSEMNVSTLELGDSALYLCASSGSGGNYGYTFGSGTRLTVV.

The rearrangement uses TRBV11-2 and TRBJ2-7, with 8 bases lining up with TRBD1. The germline V gene has CDR1 SGHAT and CDR2 FQNNGV. CDR3 length equals 15 residues. The V gene end was trimmed by 1 base and the J gene end by 2 bases; junction bases not matched to a gene: 4. CDR3 protein: CASSLGGTGPYEQYF. DNA of the CDR3: TGTGCCAGCAGCTTAGGCGGGACAGGCCCCTACGAGCAGTACTTC.

The rearrangement links TRBV12-3 or TRBV12-4 to TRBJ1-3; D gene unclear. The CDR3 totals 19 residues. The ends were cut back, 5 bases at V and 1 base at J, with 24 bases in the middle. This chain's CDR3 is CASSITPPGSVISGNTIYF. DNA for the CDR3: TGTGCCAGCAGTATCACTCCCCCGGGCAGTGTCATTTCTGGAAACACCATATATTTT.

This clonotype was observed a handful of times. The gene calls are TRBV27 and TRBJ2-3; tentative D call: TRBD2 (7 bases). Germline assignment: CDR1 MNHEY and CDR2 SMNVEV (reference sequence). Trimming took off 8 bases at V and 0 bases at J, with 18 bases between the two ends. CDR3 length equals 16 residues. The DNA for the CDR3 is TGTGCCAGCGGTCCCGGCGGGGGCCCTAGCACAGATACGCAGTATTTT. Protein product: CASGPGGGPSTDTQYF.

This clonotype occurred a few times. V gene TRBV6-2 or TRBV6-3 combines with J gene TRBJ1-5; no clear D. V lost 4 bases to trimming and J lost 0 bases, with 10 bases between them. CDR1 and CDR2 from the germline V gene are MNHEY and SVGEGT. The CDR3 totals 15 residues. The CDR3 DNA is TGTGCCAGCAGTTCGACATCCAGTAGCAATCAGCCCCAGCATTTT. Translation: CASSSTSSSNQPQHF.

In its sample, this clonotype was seen a few times. This chain uses TRBV7-8 with TRBJ2-1; perhaps TRBD2 as D (7 bases). V shed 1 base and J shed 8 bases, with 15 bases lying between them. From germline, CDR1 is SGHVS and CDR2 FQNEAQ. CDR3 length: 15 residues. CDR3 in DNA: TGTGCCAGCAGCTTAGTGTTTCGGGGGGCGGATGAGCAGTTCTTC. This translates into CASSLVFRGADEQFF.

This clonotype was counted at least ten times. The germline gene is not matched at one end of the junction; a read error may be the cause. The chain couples TRBV7-6 to TRBJ2-1; TRBD2 matches 8 bases. In germline, CDR1 is SGHVS, CDR2 FNYEAQ. The CDR3 loop spans 18 amino acids. CDR3 sequence: CASSKRRGGLASDNEQFF. Here the CDR3 DNA reads TGTGCCAGCAGCAAACGGAGGGGAGGACTAGCCTCCGACAATGAGCAGTTCTTC.

This clonotype was seen at least ten times. The V call is TRBV7-6, the J call TRBJ2-3; 9 positions match TRBD2. CDR1 and CDR2 from the germline V gene are SGHVS and FNYEAQ. This CDR3 contains 17 residues. V trimming: 5 bases; J trimming: 3 bases; junction bases outside the gene matches: 12. CDR3 coding DNA: TGTGCCAGCAGCACTAAAGTCGGCGGGGGGGAGACAGATACGCAGTATTTT. Translating it yields CASSTKVGGGETDTQYF.

V and J are TRBV7-9 and TRBJ1-2, with D perhaps matching TRBD1 (6 bases). Per the germline V gene, CDR1 is SEHNR and CDR2 is FQNEAQ (reference sequence). Trimming left V 0 bases short and J 8 bases short, with 19 bases between. The CDR3 has 16 residues. The CDR3: CASSLAPLGTKSGYTF. DNA of the CDR3: TGTGCCAGCAGCTTAGCCCCATTGGGGACAAAGAGCGGCTACACCTTC.

This clonotype was seen more than once but under ten times. The chain couples TRBV4-1 to TRBJ1-2; D gene unclear. The V end lost 0 bases, the J end lost 5 bases, and 25 bases lay between the germline ends. The CDR3 runs 19 residues. Germline V gene lookup returns CDR1 MGHRA and CDR2 YSYEKL. The DNA for the CDR3 is TGCGCCAGCAGCCAAGATCCTCGACGCCTGGAAGGCCTCCGATATGGCTACACCTTC. Encoded protein: CASSQDPRRLEGLRYGYTF.

Only a few counts were recorded for this clonotype. The chain has TRBV29-1 and TRBJ2-1; possible D gene TRBD1, 6 bases. CDR1 and CDR2 (germline): SQVTM, ANQGSEA. V was clipped by 4 bases and J by 8 bases, with 12 bases between them. This CDR3 is built from 12 residues. DNA of the CDR3: TGCAGCGTTGCTGGGCAGGGGTATGAGCAGTTCTTC. It encodes CSVAGQGYEQFF.

This clonotype was seen a handful of times. The rearrangement uses TRBV5-1 and TRBJ2-5; D is unresolved. CDR1 SGHRS and CDR2 YFSETQ come from the germline V gene. The V and J ends lost 2 bases and 3 bases respectively, with 5 bases between them. The CDR3 is 12 amino acids. This chain's CDR3 is CASSFKEETQYF. The CDR3 DNA follows: TGCGCCAGCAGCTTTAAGGAAGAGACCCAGTACTTC.

This clonotype was observed a few times. CDR3 in amino acids: CASSLEAQPQHF. The CDR3 nucleotides read TGTGCCAGCAGCTTAGAAGCACAGCCCCAGCATTTT. V and J are TRBV7-8 and TRBJ1-5; D remains ambiguous. V was cut by 1 base and J by 7 bases, with 5 bases left in between. The V gene's germline CDR1 is SGHVS and CDR2 FQNEAQ. The CDR3 contains 12 residues.

The V call is TRBV11-2, the J call TRBJ2-1; a possible D gene is TRBD2 (6 bases). The CDR3 consists of 18 residues. Germline V CDR1 and CDR2: SGHAT, FQNNGV. Between the trimmed V and J ends, which lost 0 bases and 0 bases, there was a span of 15 bases. This chain's CDR3 is CASSLDPRGISSYNEQFF. CDR3 DNA sequence: TGTGCCAGCAGCTTAGATCCCCGCGGGATTAGCTCCTACAATGAGCAGTTCTTC.